Sequencing of this T cell receptor (beta chain) was carried out in a study of T-cell reconstitution after alpha-beta-depleted transplantation in children. General observations from the study: T-cell counts and diversity at one year following transplant were attributed mainly to newly produced T cells. Certain patients had high TCRbeta diversity at day 60, and it came from recipient T cells and thymic progenitors that survived. Reportedly, only several hundred clones from non-depleted graft cells drove alpha-beta T-cell counts at about two months.

The CDR3 consists of 17 residues. Germline V gene data show CDR1 as LGHNA and CDR2 as YSLEER. V dropped 4 bases and J dropped 4; count of bases not matched to a gene: 7. This clonotype was seen a few times. Its specificity is unknown. Unique molecular identifiers were built into the TCRbeta library. TCRdb itself ran the PCR reads through MiXCR, one entry per CDR3 protein. The table lists 450,000 to 600,000 distinct CDR3 sequences, 10% to 15% of them singletons. The rearrangement uses TRBV4-3 and TRBJ2-3; 14 nucleotides agree with TRBD2. The material sequenced was PBMCs, mostly from graft donor cells, taken 360 days after TCRalphabeta/CD19-depleted stem cell transplant. This clonotype was obtained from a male patient younger than 18 who had a stem cell transplant for acute myeloid leukemia, so the T cells may come from the graft donor. CDR3: CASSRGLAGVIADTQYF. CDR3 bases: TGCGCCAGCAGCCGGGGACTAGCGGGAGTTATCGCAGATACGCAGTATTTT.